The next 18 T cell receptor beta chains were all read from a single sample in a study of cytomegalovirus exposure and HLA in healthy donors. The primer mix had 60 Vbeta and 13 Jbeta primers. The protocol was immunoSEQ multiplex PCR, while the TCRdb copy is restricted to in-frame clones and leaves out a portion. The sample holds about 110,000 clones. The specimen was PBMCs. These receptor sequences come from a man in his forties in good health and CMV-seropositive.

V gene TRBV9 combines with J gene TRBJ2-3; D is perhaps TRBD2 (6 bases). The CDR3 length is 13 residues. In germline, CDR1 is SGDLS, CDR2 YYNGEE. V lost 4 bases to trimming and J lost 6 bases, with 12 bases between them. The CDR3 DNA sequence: TGTGCCAGCAGCTCCCGGCTAGCGGATACGCAGTATTTT. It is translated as CASSSRLADTQYF.

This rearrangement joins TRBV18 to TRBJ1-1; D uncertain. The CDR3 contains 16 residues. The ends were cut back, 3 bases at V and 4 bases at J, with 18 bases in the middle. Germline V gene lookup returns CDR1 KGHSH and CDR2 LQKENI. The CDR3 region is CASSPSSMGVGTEAFF. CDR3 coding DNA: TGTGCCAGCTCACCCAGTTCTATGGGCGTTGGCACTGAAGCTTTCTTT.

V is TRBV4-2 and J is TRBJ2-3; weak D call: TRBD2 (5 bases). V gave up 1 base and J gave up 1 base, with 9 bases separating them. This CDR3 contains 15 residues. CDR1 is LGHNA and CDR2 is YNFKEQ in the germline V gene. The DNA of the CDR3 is TGTGCCAGCAGCCAAGCGGGATCTCGCACAGATACGCAGTATTTT. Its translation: CASSQAGSRTDTQYF.

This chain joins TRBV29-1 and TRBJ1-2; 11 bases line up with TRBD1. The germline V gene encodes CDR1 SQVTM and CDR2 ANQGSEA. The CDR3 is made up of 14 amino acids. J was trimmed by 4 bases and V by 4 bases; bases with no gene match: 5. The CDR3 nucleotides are TGCAGCGTTGGGACAGGGGGCTACGGCTATGGCTACACCTTC. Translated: CSVGTGGYGYGYTF.

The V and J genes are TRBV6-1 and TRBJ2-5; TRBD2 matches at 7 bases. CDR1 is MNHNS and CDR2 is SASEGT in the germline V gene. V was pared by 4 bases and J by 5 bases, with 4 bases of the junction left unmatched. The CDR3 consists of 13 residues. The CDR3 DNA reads TGTGCCAGCAGTGGAGGGCGGGGGGAGACCCAGTACTTC. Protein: CASSGGRGETQYF.

This CDR3 is CASRTGISDIQYF. The CDR3 nucleotides are TGTGCCAGCAGGACCGGGATTTCGGACATTCAGTACTTC. The V gene is TRBV2, the J gene TRBJ2-4; weak D call: TRBD2 (5 bases). Germline values: CDR1 SNHLY, CDR2 FYNNEI. The CDR3 length is 13 residues. Trimming cost V 6 bases and J 8 bases, with 14 bases left between them.

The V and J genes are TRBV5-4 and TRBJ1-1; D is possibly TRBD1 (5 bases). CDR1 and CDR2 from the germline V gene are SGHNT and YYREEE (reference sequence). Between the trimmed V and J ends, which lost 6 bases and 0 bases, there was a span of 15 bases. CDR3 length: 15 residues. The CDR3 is CASTPRQTLNTEAFF. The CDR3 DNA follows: TGTGCCAGCACCCCCCGACAGACCCTGAACACTGAAGCTTTCTTT.

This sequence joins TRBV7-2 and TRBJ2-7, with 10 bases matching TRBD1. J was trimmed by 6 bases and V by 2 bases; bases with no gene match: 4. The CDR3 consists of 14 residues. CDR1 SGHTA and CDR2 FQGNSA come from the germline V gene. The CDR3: CASSLRDRGSEQYF. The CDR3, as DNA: TGTGCCAGCAGCTTAAGGGACAGGGGTAGCGAGCAGTACTTC. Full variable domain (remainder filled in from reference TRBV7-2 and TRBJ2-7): GAGVSQSPSNKVTEKGKDVELRCDPISGHTALYWYRQSLGQGLEFLIYFQGNSAPDKSGLPSDRFSAERTGGSVSTLTIQRTQQEDSAVYLCASSLRDRGSEQYFGPGTRLTVT.

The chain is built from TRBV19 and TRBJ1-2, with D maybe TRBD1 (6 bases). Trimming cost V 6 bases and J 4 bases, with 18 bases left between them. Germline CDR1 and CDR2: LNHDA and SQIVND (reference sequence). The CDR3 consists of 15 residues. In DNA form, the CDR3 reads TGTGCCAGTAGGAACACACGACAGGCTATCTATGGCTACACCTTC. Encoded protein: CASRNTRQAIYGYTF.

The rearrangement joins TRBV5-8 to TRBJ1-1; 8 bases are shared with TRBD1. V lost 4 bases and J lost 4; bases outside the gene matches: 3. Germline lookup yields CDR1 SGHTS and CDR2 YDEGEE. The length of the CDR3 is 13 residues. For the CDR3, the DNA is TGTGCCAGCAGCAGCGGACAGGGCACTGAAGCTTTCTTT. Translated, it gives CASSSGQGTEAFF.

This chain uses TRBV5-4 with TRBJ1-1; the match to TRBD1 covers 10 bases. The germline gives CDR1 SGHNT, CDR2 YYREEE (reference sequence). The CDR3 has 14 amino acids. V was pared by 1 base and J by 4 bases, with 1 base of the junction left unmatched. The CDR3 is CASSLRTGGTEAFF. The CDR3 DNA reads TGTGCCAGCAGCTTGAGGACAGGGGGCACTGAAGCTTTCTTT.

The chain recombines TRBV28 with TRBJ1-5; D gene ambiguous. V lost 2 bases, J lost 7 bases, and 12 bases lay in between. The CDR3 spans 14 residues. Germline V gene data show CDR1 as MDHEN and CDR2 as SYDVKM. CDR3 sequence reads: CASSLVSVKQPQHF. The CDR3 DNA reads TGTGCCAGCAGTTTAGTGAGTGTTAAGCAGCCCCAGCATTTT. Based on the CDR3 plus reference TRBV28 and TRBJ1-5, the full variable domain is DVKVTQSSRYLVKRTGEKVFLECVQDMDHENMFWYRQDPGLGLRLIYFSYDVKMKEKGDIPEGYSVSREKKERFSLILESASTNQTSMYLCASSLVSVKQPQHFGDGTRLSIL.

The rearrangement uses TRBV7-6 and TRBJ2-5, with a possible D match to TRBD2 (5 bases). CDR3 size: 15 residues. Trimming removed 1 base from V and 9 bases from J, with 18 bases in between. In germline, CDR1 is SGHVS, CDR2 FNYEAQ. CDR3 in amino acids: CASSLGERGIGAQYF. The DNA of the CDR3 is TGTGCCAGCAGCTTAGGGGAACGGGGAATCGGGGCCCAGTACTTC.

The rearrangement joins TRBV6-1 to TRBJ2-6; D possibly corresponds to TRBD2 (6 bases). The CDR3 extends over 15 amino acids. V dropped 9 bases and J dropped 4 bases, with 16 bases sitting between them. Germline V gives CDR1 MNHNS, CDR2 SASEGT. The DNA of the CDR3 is TGTGCCAGGAGTCTTGGGGCGGGAGGGGCCAACGTCCTGACTTTC. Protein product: CARSLGAGGANVLTF.

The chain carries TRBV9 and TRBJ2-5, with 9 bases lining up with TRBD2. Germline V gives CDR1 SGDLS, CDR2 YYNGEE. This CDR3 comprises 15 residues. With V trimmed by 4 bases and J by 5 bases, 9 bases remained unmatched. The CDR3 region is CASSLTGLAGETQYF. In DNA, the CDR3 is TGTGCCAGCAGCCTGACCGGGCTAGCGGGGGAGACCCAGTACTTC.

The DNA for the CDR3 is TGTGCCAGCAGTTCTAGGACTAGCGATGCCTACTCCTACGAGCAGTACTTC. This gives the protein CASSSRTSDAYSYEQYF. The rearrangement joins TRBV28 to TRBJ2-7; 9 bases are shared with TRBD2. The CDR3 has 17 residues. Germline V gives CDR1 MDHEN, CDR2 SYDVKM. Losses at the gene ends were 4 bases for V and 0 bases for J; bases not matched to a gene: 10.

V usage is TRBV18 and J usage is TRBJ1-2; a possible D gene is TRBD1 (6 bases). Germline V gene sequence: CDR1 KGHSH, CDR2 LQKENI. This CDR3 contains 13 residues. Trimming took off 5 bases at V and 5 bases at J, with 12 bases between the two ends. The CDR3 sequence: CASSIGQLYGYTF. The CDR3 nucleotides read TGTGCCAGCTCAATCGGACAGTTGTATGGCTACACCTTC.

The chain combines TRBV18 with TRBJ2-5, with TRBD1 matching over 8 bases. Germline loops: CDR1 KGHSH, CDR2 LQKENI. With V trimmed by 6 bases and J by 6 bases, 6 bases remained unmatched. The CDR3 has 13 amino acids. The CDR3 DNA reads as TGTGCCAGCTCCGGGACAGGTCCGCAGACCCAGTACTTC. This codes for CASSGTGPQTQYF.